In this sample, the clone carrying this T cell receptor (beta chain) turned up many times. TCR beta CDR3 regions were amplified from RNA transcripts. RT-PCR in the first round (using the HTBI primer set) targeted the TCR CDR3. TCRdb reprocessed the multiplex PCR reads via MiXCR and lists one record per CDR3 protein. Of about 360,000 distinct CDR3 sequences listed, about a fifth are singletons. The data originate from a study of T cells in Graves' hyperthyroidism and ophthalmopathy. Trimming cost V 0 bases and J 2 bases, with 15 bases left between them. Germline V gives CDR1 SGHRS, CDR2 YFSETQ. The CDR3 sequence is 16 residues long. Hyperthyroidism patients were newly diagnosed, had disease duration under 2 months, and were aged 18 to 65 years. Exclusion followed for patients with uncontrolled infection, other autoimmune disease, pregnancy or lactation. Thyroid ultrasound, orbital computed tomography, clinical symptoms, and serum thyroxine and TRAb underpinned diagnoses. PBMCs were obtained from approximately 10 ml fresh peripheral blood.

The gene calls are TRBV5-1 and TRBJ2-7, with D perhaps matching TRBD1 (5 bases). Sequenced sample: blood. The receptor was isolated from a woman aged 18-30 years with Graves' hyperthyroidism. CDR3 nucleotide sequence: TGCGCCAGCAGCTTGGCCCGTTTTACAGGCCCCTACGAGCAGTACTTC. This gives the protein CASSLARFTGPYEQYF.